Listed below are T cell receptor beta chains from one sample, sequenced in a study of identical twins. A single record per CDR3 protein comes from TCRdb applying MiXCR to the 5' RACE reads. The table lists hundreds of thousands of distinct CDR3 sequences, under 9.5% of them singletons. The sample was also reused in another study, on yellow fever vaccine responses in identical twins.

The sequencing sample was made of memory (CD45RO+) T cells sorted from blood. The receptors originated from a woman aged 18-29 years in good health. CDR3s include the opening cysteine and the closing phenylalanine or tryptophan. A D gene is named only where the DNA matches it firmly. A row's size may be missing; if present it is once, few, many or a size class.

clone size: many
V gene: TRBV20-1
D gene: TRBD2
J gene: TRBJ2-2
CDR3 DNA: TGCAGTGCTCCTCCAGAGCGGGGGTGGAACACCGGGGAGCTGTTTTTT
CDR3 protein: CSAPPERGWNTGELFF

clone size: many
V gene: TRBV29-1
D gene: .
J gene: TRBJ2-3
CDR3 DNA: TGCAGCGGTCGCACAGATACGCAGTATTTT
CDR3 protein: CSGRTDTQYF

clone size: once
V gene: TRBV3-1
D gene: TRBD2
J gene: TRBJ2-5
CDR3 DNA: TGTGCCAGCAGCCCCCGGACTAGCGGGCCCGGGGGGACCCAGTACTTC
CDR3 protein: CASSPRTSGPGGTQYF

clone size: .
V gene: TRBV10-3
D gene: .
J gene: TRBJ2-3
CDR3 DNA: TGTGCCACCATGGGCCGGGGGAACACAGATACGCAGTATTTT
CDR3 protein: CATMGRGNTDTQYF

clone size: few
V gene: TRBV6-1
D gene: .
J gene: TRBJ2-3
CDR3 DNA: TGTGCCAGCCGGGACCTAAAAGGAGATACGCAGTATTTT
CDR3 protein: CASRDLKGDTQYF

clone size: few
V gene: TRBV5-1
D gene: .
J gene: TRBJ1-5
CDR3 DNA: TGCGCCAGCAGCCACAATCAGCCCCAGCATTTT
CDR3 protein: CASSHNQPQHF

clone size: .
V gene: TRBV6-2/TRBV6-3
D gene: .
J gene: TRBJ2-7
CDR3 DNA: TGTGCCAGCGATCGTACAGGGTTAAGCGAGCAGTACTTC
CDR3 protein: CASDRTGLSEQYF

clone size: many
V gene: TRBV21-1
D gene: .
J gene: TRBJ2-5
CDR3 DNA: TGTGCCAGCAGCAAGGCAGGACTAGCGGACTACCAAGAGACCCAGTACTTC
CDR3 protein: CASSKAGLADYQETQYF

clone size: .
V gene: TRBV12-3/TRBV12-4
D gene: TRBD1
J gene: TRBJ2-5
CDR3 DNA: TGTGCCAGCAGGGACAGGAACCAAGAGACCCAGTACTTC
CDR3 protein: CASRDRNQETQYF

clone size: few
V gene: TRBV7-3
D gene: .
J gene: TRBJ1-4
CDR3 DNA: TGTGCCAGCAGCTTAGGGTTCTTTCGGGTAGTTCTGTTTTTT
CDR3 protein: CASSLGFFRVVLFF

clone size: few
V gene: TRBV5-4
D gene: .
J gene: TRBJ2-4
CDR3 DNA: TGTGCCAGCAGCTTGCAAGACACCAAAAACATTCAGTACTTC
CDR3 protein: CASSLQDTKNIQYF

clone size: few
V gene: TRBV2
D gene: .
J gene: TRBJ2-1
CDR3 DNA: TGTGCCAGCAGCGAGGGGAACATGGTCCTCTTC
CDR3 protein: CASSEGNMVLF

clone size: few
V gene: TRBV20-1
D gene: .
J gene: TRBJ2-1
CDR3 DNA: TGCAGTGCTACATATAAGCCCGGAAACAATGAGCAGTTCTTC
CDR3 protein: CSATYKPGNNEQFF

clone size: many
V gene: TRBV2
D gene: TRBD2
J gene: TRBJ2-3
CDR3 DNA: TGTGCCAGCAGCTTGGCTAGCGGCCAAAGCACAGATACGCAGTATTTT
CDR3 protein: CASSLASGQSTDTQYF

clone size: few
V gene: TRBV28
D gene: TRBD1
J gene: TRBJ2-2
CDR3 DNA: TGTGCCACGGATACAGGGGCCGCGGGCGGGGAGCTGTTTTTT
CDR3 protein: CATDTGAAGGELFF

clone size: many
V gene: TRBV3-1
D gene: .
J gene: TRBJ2-5
CDR3 DNA: TGTGCCAGCAGCCAAGAGGGGACCCGGACGGGGGAGACCCAGTACTTC
CDR3 protein: CASSQEGTRTGETQYF

clone size: many
V gene: TRBV4-2
D gene: TRBD1
J gene: TRBJ1-5
CDR3 DNA: TGTGCCAGTAGACAGGGTTCTCAGCCCCAGCATTTT
CDR3 protein: CASRQGSQPQHF

clone size: few
V gene: TRBV5-1
D gene: .
J gene: TRBJ2-6
CDR3 DNA: TGCGCCAGCAGCCCCGGTTCCTCTGGGGCCAACGTCCTGACTTTC
CDR3 protein: CASSPGSSGANVLTF